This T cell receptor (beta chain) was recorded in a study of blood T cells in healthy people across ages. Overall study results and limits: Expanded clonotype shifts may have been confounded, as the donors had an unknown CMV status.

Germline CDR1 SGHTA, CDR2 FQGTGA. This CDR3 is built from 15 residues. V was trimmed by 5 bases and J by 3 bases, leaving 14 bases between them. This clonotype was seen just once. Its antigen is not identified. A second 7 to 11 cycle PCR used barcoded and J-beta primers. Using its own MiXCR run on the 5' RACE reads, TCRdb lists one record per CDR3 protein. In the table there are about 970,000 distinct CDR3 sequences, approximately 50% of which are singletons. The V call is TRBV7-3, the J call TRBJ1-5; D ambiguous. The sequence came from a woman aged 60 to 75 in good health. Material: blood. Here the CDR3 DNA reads TGTGCCAGCAGCGCCGATGGGAAGGTCAATCAGCCCCAGCATTTT. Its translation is CASSADGKVNQPQHF.